A selection of T cell receptor beta chains follows, all from one sample in a study of blood T cell repertoires in COVID-19. TCRdb's copy holds only in-frame clones and misses some; the assay was immunoSEQ multiplex PCR. The sample holds about 120,000 clones, nearly 90% seen once. The sample consisted of peripheral blood. The receptors originated from an older woman with COVID-19, enrolled during active disease. Each CDR3 is given with its conserved first and last residue. Each record gives: V gene, CDR3 length, D gene, clone size, J gene, CDR3 protein, CDR3 DNA. D genes are given only for firm matches. Size is omitted from some rows. Given values are once, few, many or a class for expanded clones.

TRBV7-9	12	NA	NA	TRBJ1-2	CASSLGGKGYTF	TGTGCCAGCAGCTTAGGAGGGAAGGGCTACACCTTC
TRBV9	14	NA	once	TRBJ2-3	CASSRTTGSPTQYF	TGTGCCAGCAGCCGGACAACTGGTTCTCCTACGCAGTATTTT
TRBV16	16	TRBD1	NA	TRBJ1-3	CASSHPGQGAGNTIYF	TGTGCCAGCAGCCACCCGGGACAGGGGGCTGGAAACACCATATATTTT
TRBV6-2/TRBV6-3	14	NA	NA	TRBJ1-2	CASSFRGALGGYTF	TGTGCCAGCAGTTTCCGCGGGGCGCTGGGTGGCTACACCTTC
TRBV11-1	16	NA	NA	TRBJ1-2	CASSSPGDWTNYGYTF	TGTGCCAGCAGCTCTCCTGGGGACTGGACTAACTATGGCTACACCTTC
TRBV11-1	15	TRBD1	NA	TRBJ2-1	CASSTRQGAYNEQFF	TGTGCCAGCAGCACTCGACAGGGGGCCTACAATGAGCAGTTCTTC
TRBV7-7	13	NA	NA	TRBJ1-2	CASSLARRGGYTF	TGTGCCAGCAGCTTAGCGCGGAGGGGTGGCTACACCTTC
TRBV14	14	TRBD1	NA	TRBJ1-2	CASSLAGGGYGYTF	TGTGCCAGCAGCCTAGCAGGGGGCGGCTATGGCTACACCTTC
TRBV6-1	15	NA	NA	TRBJ2-5	CASSDPQVFQETQYF	TGTGCCAGCAGTGACCCACAGGTTTTCCAAGAGACCCAGTACTTC
TRBV28	13	NA	NA	TRBJ1-1	CASRHNRATEAFF	TGTGCCAGCAGGCACAACAGGGCCACTGAAGCTTTCTTT
TRBV4-1	19	TRBD2	NA	TRBJ2-1	CASSQGAQLAGAIYNEQFF	TGCGCCAGCAGCCAAGGCGCCCAACTAGCGGGGGCCATTTACAATGAGCAGTTCTTC
TRBV7-9	15	NA	NA	TRBJ2-2	CASSLAAANTGELFF	TGTGCCAGCAGCTTAGCGGCAGCGAACACCGGGGAGCTGTTTTTT
TRBV27	17	TRBD1	NA	TRBJ2-3	CASSRSSGTASTDTQYF	TGTGCCAGCAGTCGAAGCTCCGGGACAGCTAGCACAGATACGCAGTATTTT
TRBV4-2	18	TRBD1	once	TRBJ2-7	CASSQDLGPGQGSYEQYF	TGTGCCAGCAGCCAAGACTTGGGCCCGGGACAGGGATCCTACGAGCAGTACTTC
TRBV19	13	TRBD1	NA	TRBJ1-5	CASSVDRDQPQHF	TGTGCCAGTAGTGTGGACAGGGACCAGCCCCAGCATTTT
TRBV9	13	TRBD1	once	TRBJ1-2	CASSAGTGVGYTF	TGTGCCAGCAGCGCCGGGACAGGGGTTGGCTACACCTTC
TRBV11-3	18	TRBD2	NA	TRBJ2-5	CASSLGLAGGSGAETQYF	TGTGCCAGCAGCTTAGGACTAGCGGGGGGGAGCGGCGCAGAGACCCAGTACTTC
TRBV7-9	14	NA	NA	TRBJ1-6	CASSLNSGNSPLHF	TGTGCCAGCAGCTTAAATTCGGGGAATTCACCCCTCCACTTT
TRBV27	15	TRBD1	NA	TRBJ1-1	CASSFSVRGSTEAFF	TGTGCCAGCAGTTTTTCGGTCAGGGGGTCCACTGAAGCTTTCTTT
TRBV5-4	15	TRBD1	NA	TRBJ1-3	CASSLGQGAGNTIYF	TGTGCCAGCAGCTTAGGACAGGGGGCTGGAAACACCATATATTTT
TRBV19	14	TRBD1	NA	TRBJ2-7	CASSTTGGGYEQYF	TGTGCCAGTAGTACGACAGGGGGCGGATACGAGCAGTACTTC
TRBV21-1	15	NA	NA	TRBJ1-3	CASSFDRGGGNTIYF	TGTGCCAGCAGCTTTGACAGGGGAGGAGGAAACACCATATATTTT
TRBV5-4	12	NA	once	TRBJ2-5	CASASGVETQYF	TGTGCCAGCGCGTCCGGAGTGGAGACCCAGTACTTC
TRBV7-8	15	NA	NA	TRBJ1-2	CASSLSGQLTKGYTF	TGTGCCAGCAGCCTCTCAGGGCAGCTAACTAAGGGCTACACCTTC
TRBV3-1/TRBV3-2	15	TRBD1	NA	TRBJ1-6	CASSLSTGVNSPLHF	TGTGCCAGCAGCCTATCGACAGGGGTAAATTCACCCCTCCACTTT
TRBV30	13	TRBD2	NA	TRBJ2-1	CAWTSGGYNEQFF	TGTGCCTGGACTAGCGGGGGGTACAATGAGCAGTTCTTC
TRBV4-2	17	NA	NA	TRBJ1-2	CASSPEVKGGLNYGYTF	TGTGCCAGCAGCCCCGAAGTTAAAGGGGGATTAAACTATGGCTACACCTTC
TRBV6-1	15	TRBD2	NA	TRBJ2-5	CASSSVRGVQETQYF	TGTGCCAGCAGTTCGGTGCGGGGGGTTCAAGAGACCCAGTACTTC
TRBV4-3	20	TRBD2	NA	TRBJ2-1	CASSQAASGEIESSYNEQFF	TGCGCCAGCAGCCAAGCGGCTAGCGGGGAAATTGAAAGCTCCTACAATGAGCAGTTCTTC
TRBV19	14	TRBD1	NA	TRBJ2-1	CASQAGTGGSPQFF	TGTGCCAGTCAAGCCGGGACAGGGGGTAGTCCGCAGTTCTTC
TRBV6-5	15	TRBD1	NA	TRBJ1-5	CASRPDRDSNQPQHF	TGTGCCAGCAGACCCGACAGGGATAGCAATCAGCCCCAGCATTTT
TRBV19	16	NA	NA	TRBJ1-6	CASSQQGSSYNSPLHF	TGTGCCAGTAGTCAGCAGGGGAGCTCCTATAATTCACCCCTCCACTTT
TRBV7-9	14	TRBD1	NA	TRBJ2-2	CASSEETGVGELFF	TGTGCCAGCAGCGAGGAGACAGGGGTCGGGGAGCTGTTTTTT
TRBV19	16	TRBD2	NA	TRBJ2-2	CASALPGGGNTGELFF	TGTGCCAGCGCACTACCGGGGGGAGGGAACACCGGGGAGCTGTTTTTT
TRBV19	16	NA	once	TRBJ2-7	CASSIVAGIRGGEQYF	TGTGCCAGTAGTATAGTTGCGGGAATACGTGGGGGCGAGCAGTACTTC
TRBV15	15	TRBD2	NA	TRBJ2-1	CATSRFTSGDNEQFF	TGTGCCACCAGCAGATTCACTAGCGGAGACAATGAGCAGTTCTTC
TRBV4-2	17	TRBD1	once	TRBJ2-3	CASSQGLGQGTSDTQYF	TGTGCCAGCAGCCAGGGGCTGGGACAGGGGACCTCAGATACGCAGTATTTT
TRBV25-1	12	NA	NA	TRBJ2-2	CASSEEAGELFF	TGTGCCAGCAGTGAGGAGGCCGGGGAGCTGTTTTTT
TRBV6-5	14	NA	NA	TRBJ1-1	CASRLFTGNTEAFF	TGTGCCAGCAGATTATTCACAGGGAACACTGAAGCTTTCTTT
TRBV30	14	TRBD1	NA	TRBJ2-1	CAWDRDRGNNEQFF	TGTGCCTGGGACCGGGACAGGGGGAACAATGAGCAGTTCTTC
TRBV5-1	16	NA	NA	TRBJ2-2	CASSSGASGNTGELFF	TGCGCCAGCAGCTCGGGTGCAAGTGGGAACACCGGGGAGCTGTTTTTT
TRBV30	14	NA	NA	TRBJ2-7	CAWRDTRRSYEQYF	TGTGCCTGGAGGGACACTCGAAGGTCCTACGAGCAGTACTTC
TRBV5-4	16	NA	NA	TRBJ2-7	CASSPGGGRGPNEQYF	TGTGCCAGCAGCCCCGGCGGGGGGAGGGGGCCTAACGAGCAGTACTTC